This passage covers 5 T cell receptor beta chains from one sample sequenced in a study of blood T cell repertoires in COVID-19. This table comes from immunoSEQ multiplex PCR, and its TCRdb copy is limited to in-frame clones, with some not included. The data hold under 150,000 clones, with under 90% observed a single time. Sequencing used peripheral blood. Receptors were obtained from a human donor in a cohort sampled during active COVID-19.

This chain links TRBV5-1 with TRBJ2-3, with a tentative D call TRBD2 (5 bases). The CDR3 is 11 amino acids. V lost 4 bases to trimming and J lost 5 bases, with 5 bases between them. Germline lookup yields CDR1 SGHRS and CDR2 YFSETQ. The CDR3 DNA is TGCGCCAGCAGCGCGGGAGATACGCAGTATTTT. This encodes CASSAGDTQYF.

CDR3 sequence (DNA): TGTGCCAGCAGTGCCATGGGGACTAGCACAGATACGCAGTATTTT. Amino acid sequence: CASSAMGTSTDTQYF. The chain is built from TRBV2 and TRBJ2-3, with D maybe TRBD2 (6 bases). There are 15 residues in the CDR3. Germline V gene data show CDR1 as SNHLY and CDR2 as FYNNEI. The V and J ends lost 4 bases and 0 bases respectively, with 11 bases between them.

This clone was picked up a small number of times. The rearrangement links TRBV29-1 to TRBJ2-2, with a possible D match to TRBD2 (5 bases). The germline gives CDR1 SQVTM, CDR2 ANQGSEA. This CDR3 has 12 residues. The germline V and J ends were trimmed by 4 bases and 8 bases, with 11 bases remaining between them. The CDR3, as DNA: TGCAGCGTTGTCGATTGGAGGGGGGAGCTGTTTTTT. This gives the protein CSVVDWRGELFF.

This chain joins TRBV5-1 and TRBJ2-3; the match to TRBD1 covers 11 bases. CDR3 length: 14 amino acids. Germline assignment: CDR1 SGHRS and CDR2 YFSETQ. Unmatched junction bases numbered 6, after V lost 6 bases and J lost 6 bases. The CDR3 region has the DNA TGCGCCAGCACACCGGGACAGGGGGTTGATACGCAGTATTTT. Encoded protein: CASTPGQGVDTQYF.

The chain carries TRBV4-1 and TRBJ2-6, with TRBD1 matching 10 bases. V gave up 2 bases and J gave up 4 bases; unmatched junction bases: 5. This CDR3 contains 17 residues. Germline V gene lookup returns CDR1 MGHRA and CDR2 YSYEKL. Here the CDR3 DNA reads TGCGCCAGCAGCCAACCGGGACAGGGGACCGGGGCCAACGTCCTGACTTTC. This gives the protein CASSQPGQGTGANVLTF.